Described below is a single T cell receptor (beta chain) sequence and its context. This sample was taken from a study of PD-L1 blockade in urothelial cancer. Time point in this sample: pretreatment peripheral blood. Some clones are missing from TCRdb's copy, which holds only in-frame ones; the method was immunoSEQ multiplex PCR. The sample has 50,000 to 75,000 clones; 75% to 85% are singletons. The CDR3 spans 13 residues. The ends lost 7 bases at V and 3 bases at J; junction bases unmatched: 4. Germline V gene data show CDR1 as SGHNT and CDR2 as YENEEA. The sample in question was PBMCs, obtained around atezolizumab (anti-PD-L1) treatment. V usage is TRBV11-3 and J usage is TRBJ2-3, with TRBD2 matching over 7 bases. This TCR derives from a man between 65 and 85 years old with urothelial cancer. As DNA, the CDR3 is TGTGCCAGCAATGAGGGAGGGACAGATACGCAGTATTTT. This sequence encodes CASNEGGTDTQYF.